What follows are 18 T cell receptor beta chains derived from one specimen sequenced in a study of beta chain features in type 1 diabetes. Every isolated RNA sample was fully reverse transcribed, so sequencing captured expressed TCRB transcripts. Using immunoSEQ multiplex PCR, the repertoire was profiled, and TCRdb retains in-frame clones only, with some absent. The profile shows about 400,000 clones, 10% to 15% of them singletons. Sequencing input: naive CD4+ T cells from blood. These receptors originate from a man aged 18 to 29 in good health.

The sample holds a few counts of this clone. This rearrangement joins TRBV7-2 to TRBJ2-1; 15 nucleotides line up with TRBD2. The germline V gene has CDR1 SGHTA and CDR2 FQGNSA. The CDR3 covers 19 residues. Trimming took 0 bases from V and 9 from J; bases not matched to a gene: 12. In DNA form, the CDR3 reads TGTGCCAGCAGCTTAGCGCTAATTGGACTAGCGGGGGGGATGAGTGAGCAGTTCTTC. Translated, it gives CASSLALIGLAGGMSEQFF.

This clone was detected a few times. The gene calls are TRBV5-1 and TRBJ1-1; 7 positions agree with TRBD1. Germline values: CDR1 SGHRS, CDR2 YFSETQ. Trimming at V came to 4 bases and at J to 4 bases, leaving 7 bases not matched to a gene. CDR3 length: 14 residues. The CDR3 here is CASSPRGMSTEAFF. The CDR3 nucleotides are TGCGCCAGCAGCCCCAGGGGGATGAGCACTGAAGCTTTCTTT.

This clone appeared a few times. This CDR3 is also generated by other DNA sequences in the sample. J is TRBJ2-1 and V is TRBV7-9; D is unclear. This CDR3 comprises 11 residues. The germline V and J ends were trimmed by 2 bases and 10 bases, with 6 bases remaining between them. Germline V gene lookup returns CDR1 SEHNR and CDR2 FQNEAQ (reference sequence). The CDR3 sequence is CASSLSGEQFF. The CDR3 DNA sequence: TGTGCCAGCAGCTTATCAGGAGAGCAGTTCTTC.

The chain joins TRBV16 to TRBJ1-5, with a weak D call TRBD1 (6 bases). CDR3 length: 14 residues. Germline CDR1 is KGHSY and CDR2 is FQNENV. V shed 4 bases and J shed 2 bases, with 9 bases lying between them. The CDR3 loop is CASSPQGGNQPQHF. For the CDR3, the DNA is TGTGCCAGCAGCCCACAGGGAGGCAATCAGCCCCAGCATTTT.

The chain uses TRBV11-2 and TRBJ2-7, with 7 nucleotides matching TRBD1. Germline values: CDR1 SGHAT, CDR2 FQNNGV. The CDR3 spans 13 residues. With 5 bases clipped from V and 5 bases from J, the junction kept 6 bases outside the gene matches. For the CDR3, the DNA is TGTGCCAGCAGCACAGGGGTCAAGAACGAGCAGTACTTC. Amino acid sequence: CASSTGVKNEQYF.

This clone was seen more than once but under ten times. The chain is built from TRBV30 and TRBJ2-5, with D tentatively TRBD1 (5 bases). Germline lookup yields CDR1 GTSNPN and CDR2 SVGIG (reference sequence). Deletions cut 3 bases from V and 2 bases from J, with 19 bases between. This CDR3 is 16 amino acids long. CDR3 sequence: CAWSLSGQGGQETQYF. CDR3 DNA: TGTGCCTGGAGCCTCTCCGGACAAGGTGGACAAGAGACCCAGTACTTC.

This clone has just a few counts. This chain connects TRBV15 to TRBJ2-2, with TRBD1 matching 8 bases. V lost 9 bases to trimming and J lost 4 bases; unmatched junction nucleotides: 7. The germline CDR1 and CDR2 sequences are LNHNV and YYDKDF (reference sequence). This CDR3 has 14 amino acids. The CDR3 DNA reads as TGTGCCACGAACGACAGGGGAGTCACCGGGGAGCTGTTTTTT. Residues: CATNDRGVTGELFF.

The gene calls are TRBV27 and TRBJ2-5; no reliable D call. Trimming cost V 2 bases and J 2 bases, with 9 bases left between them. Germline V lookup: CDR1 MNHEY, CDR2 SMNVEV (reference sequence). The CDR3 runs 14 residues. The DNA of the CDR3 is TGTGCCAGCAGTTTACTAGGCGAGCAAGAGACCCAGTACTTC. It yields the protein CASSLLGEQETQYF.

The chain couples TRBV7-9 to TRBJ1-1; 8 bases match TRBD1. The J segment lost 5 bases and the V segment lost 4 bases, leaving 3 bases of the junction unmatched. Looked up from germline, CDR1 is SEHNR and CDR2 is FQNEAQ (reference sequence). The CDR3 runs to 13 residues. The CDR3 loop is CASSSQGATEAFF. The CDR3 DNA reads TGTGCCAGCAGCTCCCAGGGGGCAACTGAAGCTTTCTTT.

Only a few counts were recorded for this clone. The CDR3 bases are TGTGCCATCAGTACCGCTGCGGGGGAGGAGACCCAGTACTTC. It encodes CAISTAAGEETQYF. This chain uses TRBV10-3 with TRBJ2-5; TRBD2 matches 7 bases. This CDR3 region has 14 residues. In germline, CDR1 is ENHRY, CDR2 SYGVKD. Unmatched junction bases numbered 8, after V lost 5 bases and J lost 5 bases.

V usage is TRBV7-9 and J usage is TRBJ2-7, with 8 bases matching TRBD1. The germline V gene encodes CDR1 SEHNR and CDR2 FQNEAQ (reference sequence). CDR3 length equals 15 residues. Unmatched junction bases numbered 9, after V lost 4 bases and J lost 4 bases. CDR3 loop: CASSSGQGDYYEQYF. The CDR3 DNA sequence: TGTGCCAGCAGCTCCGGACAGGGAGACTATTACGAGCAGTACTTC. The full variable domain, in which reference TRBV7-9 and TRBJ2-7 provide the parts outside the CDR3, is DTGVSQNPRHKITKRGQNVTFRCDPISEHNRLYWYRQTLGQGPEFLTYFQNEAQLEKSRLLSDRFSAERPKGSFSTLEIQRTEQGDSAMYLCASSSGQGDYYEQYFGPGTRLTVT.

The rearrangement links TRBV10-3 to TRBJ2-1, with 9 bases fitting TRBD2. The germline CDR1 and CDR2 sequences are ENHRY and SYGVKD. The CDR3 loop spans 15 amino acids. Unmatched junction bases numbered 7, after V lost 5 bases and J lost 5 bases. CDR3 DNA: TGTGCCATCAGTTACGGCGGGGGGGGAAACAATGAGCAGTTCTTC. It translates to CAISYGGGGNNEQFF.

This chain joins TRBV9 and TRBJ1-4; D unclear. Trimming cost V 4 bases and J 0 bases, with 10 bases left between them. Germline V CDR1 and CDR2: SGDLS, YYNGEE. This CDR3 is built from 15 residues. Here the CDR3 DNA reads TGTGCCAGCAGCTCTCGTCGAGCAACTAATGAAAAACTGTTTTTT. Its protein product is CASSSRRATNEKLFF.

V usage is TRBV11-2 and J usage is TRBJ1-2; D perhaps matches TRBD1 (5 bases). CDR3 size: 13 residues. The germline V gene has CDR1 SGHAT and CDR2 FQNNGV. V lost 5 bases and J lost 4, with 11 bases in between. The CDR3 sequence: CASSAGGGYGYTF. CDR3 sequence (DNA): TGTGCCAGCAGCGCGGGGGGGGGCTATGGCTACACCTTC.

The chain employs TRBV28 and TRBJ2-1, with TRBD2 identical over 16 bases. The CDR3 consists of 19 residues. V was pared by 6 bases and J by 1 base, with 9 bases of the junction left unmatched. Per the germline V gene, CDR1 is MDHEN and CDR2 is SYDVKM. CDR3 region: CASRPGLAGGPISYNEQFF. CDR3 DNA sequence: TGTGCCAGCAGGCCGGGACTAGCGGGAGGGCCTATTTCCTACAATGAGCAGTTCTTC.

This clone was picked up a small number of times. The CDR3 nucleotides are TGTGCCAGCAGTCGACAGGGTTCGGGCTACGAGCAGTACTTC. Protein product: CASSRQGSGYEQYF. The chain employs TRBV27 and TRBJ2-7; 7 nucleotides align to TRBD1. The CDR3 totals 14 residues. The germline gives CDR1 MNHEY, CDR2 SMNVEV (reference sequence). V shed 5 bases and J 3 bases; nucleotides not matched to a gene: 7.

The genes are TRBV7-9 and TRBJ1-1, with 7 bases matching TRBD1. The CDR3 runs to 16 residues. V shed 5 bases and J 4 bases; nucleotides not matched to a gene: 13. Germline lookup yields CDR1 SEHNR and CDR2 FQNEAQ (reference sequence). The CDR3 nucleotides are TGTGCCAGCAGCCCGGGGACAGTTGCAAGGGGCACTGAAGCTTTCTTT. Its protein is CASSPGTVARGTEAFF. Supplemented by reference TRBV7-9 and TRBJ1-1, the full variable domain reads DTGVSQNPRHKITKRGQNVTFRCDPISEHNRLYWYRQTLGQGPEFLTYFQNEAQLEKSRLLSDRFSAERPKGSFSTLEIQRTEQGDSAMYLCASSPGTVARGTEAFFGQGTRLTVV.

The chain is built from TRBV5-1 and TRBJ1-4, with TRBD1 as a possible D gene (6 bases). V gave up 4 bases and J gave up 4 bases, with 14 bases separating them. The CDR3 is 15 residues long. Germline CDR1 reads SGHRS; CDR2 reads YFSETQ. The CDR3 DNA is TGCGCCAGCAGCAAATCAGGGGAGCGTAATGAAAAACTGTTTTTT. Residues: CASSKSGERNEKLFF.